This is a list of T cell receptor beta chains from one sample in a study of control samples from healthy donors and cancer patients. TCRdb keeps only in-frame clones here, not all; method: immunoSEQ multiplex PCR. Here the sample spans more than 95,000 clones, 93% being singletons. The sequenced sample consisted of blood. The receptors here all came from a young man in good health. Both conserved end residues are part of each CDR3. A D gene is named only where the DNA matches it firmly. Rows give clone size only sometimes, using once, few, many, or a class for an expanded clone.

TRBV24-1	NA	TRBJ2-3	once	CATSDLDTQYF	TGTGCCACCAGTGACCTAGATACGCAGTATTTT
TRBV6-5	TRBD1	TRBJ2-7	NA	CASRRQGYEQYF	TGTGCCAGCAGGAGACAGGGGTACGAGCAGTACTTC
TRBV4-1	NA	TRBJ1-2	NA	CASSPVLSGGDYGYTF	TGCGCCAGCAGCCCCGTCCTGTCCGGGGGGGACTATGGCTACACCTTC
TRBV28	NA	TRBJ1-1	NA	CASSPGTKAFF	TGTGCCAGCAGTCCCGGGACGAAGGCTTTCTTT
TRBV4-1	NA	TRBJ2-2	NA	CASSETGRAGTGELFF	TGCGCCAGCAGCGAAACCGGCAGGGCAGGGACCGGGGAGCTGTTTTTT
TRBV27	TRBD1	TRBJ1-2	once	CASSLAGQGHQGYTF	TGTGCCAGCAGTTTGGCGGGACAGGGTCATCAAGGCTACACCTTC
TRBV14	NA	TRBJ2-2	NA	CASSQDPWGNGELFF	TGTGCCAGCAGCCAAGATCCGTGGGGGAACGGGGAGCTGTTTTTT
TRBV10-3	NA	TRBJ2-7	few	CAISESGDEQYF	TGTGCCATCAGTGAGTCGGGCGACGAGCAGTACTTC
TRBV2	NA	TRBJ2-5	NA	CASRTTRETQYF	TGTGCCAGCAGGACTACGAGAGAGACCCAGTACTTC
TRBV5-1	NA	TRBJ2-1	NA	CASSYRNEQFF	TGCGCCAGCAGCTATCGGAATGAGCAGTTCTTC
TRBV12-3/TRBV12-4	NA	TRBJ2-4	NA	CASSSDRRGRFFF	TGTGCCAGCAGTTCTGATCGCCGGGGACGGTTTTTCTTC
TRBV5-4	TRBD1	TRBJ1-2	NA	CASSLGTGDGYTF	TGTGCCAGCAGCTTGGGGACAGGAGACGGCTACACCTTC
TRBV7-9	TRBD2	TRBJ2-3	once	CASTYYSGGFDTQYF	TGTGCCAGCACGTACTACAGCGGGGGGTTCGATACGCAGTATTTT
TRBV19	TRBD1	TRBJ1-4	NA	CASSMGRGFEKLFF	TGTGCCAGTAGTATGGGCAGGGGGTTCGAAAAACTGTTTTTT
TRBV11-2	NA	TRBJ2-5	NA	CASGVWETQYF	TGTGCCAGCGGTGTGTGGGAGACCCAGTACTTC
TRBV30	NA	TRBJ1-3	NA	CACPGESGNTIYF	TGTGCCTGCCCGGGGGAGTCTGGAAACACCATATATTTT